This T cell receptor beta chain was captured in a study of T cells in Graves' hyperthyroidism and ophthalmopathy. Study as a whole: Specimen type is peripheral blood, collected at initial diagnosis prior to any treatment.

Amplification yielded TCR beta CDR3 regions, with RNA transcripts as the source. Primed by the HTBI set, a first-round RT-PCR was run on the TCR CDR3. MiXCR, run by TCRdb on the multiplex PCR reads, gives a single entry per CDR3 protein. The sample shows approximately 530,000 distinct CDR3 sequences, 15% to 20% of them seen only once. The diagnoses drew upon clinical symptoms, serum thyroxine and TRAb, thyroid ultrasound and orbital computed tomography. From 10 ml of fresh peripheral blood, PBMCs were isolated. V was clipped by 5 bases and J by 8 bases, with 24 bases between them. CDR3 length: 16 residues. Germline loops: CDR1 SEHNR, CDR2 FQNEAQ (reference sequence).

The sequence derives from a young woman with Graves' hyperthyroidism. Material: blood. This chain joins TRBV7-9 and TRBJ1-2; the D gene is possibly TRBD1 (5 bases). DNA for the CDR3: TGTGCCAGCAGCGCTACCTTGGGAGGGGCCGGTCGGGGCTACACCTTC. Its translation: CASSATLGGAGRGYTF.